This T cell receptor (beta chain) appears in the sequencing data of a study of blood T cells in healthy people across ages. PCR was performed a second time for about 6 to 12 cycles using a sample-barcoded 5' primer and a J-beta primer mix. Any given sample supplied a minimum of 2.5 million CDR3-containing paired-end reads. TCRdb itself ran the 5' RACE reads through MiXCR, one entry per CDR3 protein. Of about 1.8 million distinct CDR3 sequences in the sample, 49% are singletons; the top ten hold 2.1%. The sample taken for sequencing was blood. The sequence derives from a woman aged 40 to 55 in good health.

This CDR3 reads CASSRILAGQETQFF. The CDR3 nucleotides are TGTGCCAGCAGCCGCATACTAGCGGGGCAAGAGACCCAGTTCTTC. This chain connects TRBV7-2 to TRBJ2-5; 10 nucleotides line up with TRBD2. Near its end, the DNA agrees better with TRBJ2-1, so the J call may be wrong. Per the germline V gene, CDR1 is SGHTA and CDR2 is FQGNSA. The CDR3 extends over 15 amino acids.